Each of the 19 T cell receptor beta chains below was sequenced from the same sample in a study of post-analysis software for immune sequencing data (dated by TCRdb to between 2015 and 2016). Libraries were constructed by PCR. The instrument was an Illumina HiSeq 2500. To reduce PCR and sequencing biases, unique molecular identifiers were built into the TCR beta cDNA libraries. The raw public data were reprocessed by TCRdb itself: fastp quality trimming at Q25, MiXCR clonotype calling, in-frame beta chains only. Identical CDR3 proteins give one entry, which carries the most common genes and DNA. The sample table lists roughly 180,000 distinct CDR3 sequences, about 30% of them with a count of one. The top ten clonotypes cover approximately 1.5% of the sample. Broad study findings and their caveats: Patients showed significantly higher frequencies than controls for roughly 5 TRBV segments, among them TRBV5-6, TRBV5-1 and TRBV20-1.

Antigens of these TCRs are unknown. The specimen was blood. The receptors originated from a girl aged 10 to 17 with multiple sclerosis.

Worth noting for this clonotype: A much larger clone lies a single base off, so this may be a read error. The chain has TRBV29-1 and TRBJ2-1; the D is unclear. Per the germline V gene, CDR1 is SQVTM and CDR2 is ANQGSEA. There are 13 residues in the CDR3. V lost 4 bases and J lost 7, with 14 bases in between. Here the CDR3 DNA reads TGCAGCGTTGGTTCCAGTGGGCATAATGAGCAGTTCTTC. Translated: CSVGSSGHNEQFF.

This clonotype was seen many times. V usage is TRBV27 and J usage is TRBJ2-7; possible D gene TRBD2, 6 bases. V shed 3 bases and J shed 4 bases, with 16 bases lying between them. Per germline, CDR1 MNHEY and CDR2 SMNVEV (reference sequence). This CDR3 spans 15 amino acids. CDR3 sequence: CASSFDGSPVYEQYF. The CDR3 DNA reads as TGTGCCAGCAGTTTTGACGGGAGTCCGGTTTACGAGCAGTACTTC.

About this clonotype itself: An end of the junction does not agree with germline; a read error may underlie this. This rearrangement joins TRBV28 to TRBJ2-4; D possibly uses TRBD1 or TRBD2 (5 bases each). The CDR3 is 17 residues long. Germline values: CDR1 MDHEN, CDR2 SYDVKM. The CDR3 DNA reads as TGTGCCAGCAGTTTGCCCAACCTCGGGACGGTCAAAAACATTCAGGACTTC. This translates into CASSLPNLGTVKNIQDF. The variable domain in full, completed from reference TRBV28 and TRBJ2-4, reads DVKVTQSSRYLVKRTGEKVFLECVQDMDHENMFWYRQDPGLGLRLIYFSYDVKMKEKGDIPEGYSVSREKKERFSLILESASTNQTSMYLCASSLPNLGTVKNIQDFGAGTRLSVL.

This clonotype was seen a few times. The chain couples TRBV18 to TRBJ2-5, with D perhaps TRBD2 (5 bases). The germline V gene has CDR1 KGHSH and CDR2 LQKENI. There are 13 residues in the CDR3. Trimming cost V 2 bases and J 5 bases, with 9 bases left between them. Here the CDR3 reads CASSPGESETQYF. The CDR3 DNA reads as TGTGCCAGCTCACCAGGGGAGAGCGAGACCCAGTACTTC.

This chain connects TRBV7-2 to TRBJ1-5, with TRBD1 identical over 7 bases. The CDR3 runs 15 residues. With 3 bases clipped from V and 2 bases from J, the junction kept 4 bases outside the gene matches. Germline V gene lookup returns CDR1 SGHTA and CDR2 FQGNSA. The CDR3 region is CASSFTGTGNQPQHF. CDR3 bases: TGTGCCAGCAGCTTCACCGGGACAGGCAATCAGCCCCAGCATTTT.

The V gene is TRBV20-1, the J gene TRBJ1-1; D ambiguous. Germline V gene data show CDR1 as DFQATT and CDR2 as SNEGSKA (reference sequence). V lost 5 bases, J lost 3 bases, and 22 bases lay in between. The CDR3 runs to 16 residues. CDR3 protein: CSAGYWAYPEYTEAFF. The CDR3 nucleotides read TGCAGTGCTGGCTACTGGGCCTATCCCGAGTACACTGAAGCTTTCTTT.

Regarding this clonotype: One junction end does not reproduce the germline sequence, and a read error may be involved. The V call is TRBV27, the J call TRBJ2-2; tentative D call: TRBD2 (5 bases). Germline CDR1 and CDR2: MNHEY and SMNVEV (reference sequence). The CDR3 sequence is 12 residues long. CDR3 coding DNA: TGTACCAGCAGTTTAGCGCCCGGGGAGCTGTTTTTT. This gives the protein CTSSLAPGELFF.

Note on this clonotype: This may arise from a read error, as a much more abundant clone is one base away. V and J are TRBV4-1 and TRBJ2-5, with D tentatively TRBD1 or TRBD2 (6 bases each). The germline V gene encodes CDR1 MGHRA and CDR2 YSYEKL. The CDR3 length is 15 residues. V was clipped by 4 bases and J by 11 bases, with 23 bases between them. CDR3 in amino acids: CASSLRELGDNEQYF. CDR3 bases: TGCGCCAGCAGCCTTCGGGAGTTAGGGGACAATGAGCAGTACTTC.

The CDR3 nucleotides read TGTGCCAGCAGCTCTGCTACAGGGACGCCCTTCTACGAGCAGTACTTC. This codes for CASSSATGTPFYEQYF. This chain joins TRBV7-9 and TRBJ2-5; D is possibly TRBD1 (6 bases). The DNA end is a closer match to TRBJ2-7, so the J assignment may be wrong. The germline gives CDR1 SEHNR, CDR2 FQNEAQ (reference sequence). This CDR3 contains 16 residues.

Notes on this clonotype: This sequence may be a read error, since a much larger clone differs from it by one base. V is TRBV5-6 and J is TRBJ2-5, with D tentatively TRBD1 (5 bases). Looked up from germline, CDR1 is SGHDT and CDR2 is YYEEEE. CDR3 size: 14 residues. Trimming shortened V by 4 bases and J by 11 bases, and 21 bases separated the two germline ends. CDR3 bases: TGTGCCAGCAGCGGGGCCAGGGCGGCTAGTGAGCAGTACTTC. It translates to CASSGARAASEQYF.

This clonotype occurred many times. The chain joins TRBV24-1 to TRBJ2-3; D is unclear. V was pared by 7 bases and J by 6 bases, with 22 bases between. Germline V CDR1 and CDR2: KGHDR, SFDVKD. There are 16 residues in the CDR3. The CDR3 bases are TGTGCCACCAGCCCTGGGGTTGAGTCATTAACGGATACGCAGTATTTT. It specifies CATSPGVESLTDTQYF.

V is TRBV5-1 and J is TRBJ2-1, with a possible D match to TRBD2 (5 bases). V shed 0 bases and J shed 6 bases, with 13 bases lying between them. Germline V gene data show CDR1 as SGHRS and CDR2 as YFSETQ. This CDR3 spans 15 amino acids. Here the CDR3 reads CASSLAMGSGNEQFF. The CDR3 DNA sequence: TGCGCCAGCAGCTTGGCCATGGGGAGCGGCAATGAGCAGTTCTTC.

About this clonotype: A junction end diverges from the germline sequence, so it may reflect a read error. The gene calls are TRBV28 and TRBJ1-6, with 7 bases identical to TRBD1. Looked up from germline, CDR1 is MDHEN and CDR2 is SYDVKM. The CDR3 covers 15 residues. The CDR3 spells CTSSLWGQLNSPLHF. Written as DNA, the CDR3 is TGTACCAGCAGTTTATGGGGACAGTTGAATTCACCCCTCCACTTT.

This clonotype has ten or more counts. V gene TRBV6-6 combines with J gene TRBJ2-5; the match to TRBD2 covers 10 bases. Germline V gene lookup returns CDR1 MNHNY and CDR2 SVGAGI (reference sequence). The CDR3 contains 16 residues. Unmatched junction bases numbered 20, after V lost 8 bases and J lost 11 bases. CDR3 sequence (DNA): TGTGCCAGCTCCAGCCAGCTAGCGGGAGCTTCGGGGGAGCAGTACTTC. It codes for CASSSQLAGASGEQYF.

A few counts support this clonotype. The gene calls are TRBV9 and TRBJ1-1; D remains unclear. CDR1 and CDR2 (germline): SGDLS, YYNGEE. This CDR3 comprises 14 residues. V was trimmed by 4 bases and J by 3 bases, leaving 13 bases between them. The CDR3 reads CASSLLAGYTEAFF. As DNA, the CDR3 is TGTGCCAGCAGCCTCCTGGCGGGATACACTGAAGCTTTCTTT.

This clonotype was seen repeatedly, ten times or more. The chain is built from TRBV9 and TRBJ2-5; tentative D call: TRBD2 (6 bases). V was clipped by 4 bases and J by 3 bases, with 13 bases between them. The CDR3 covers 14 residues. The germline gives CDR1 SGDLS, CDR2 YYNGEE. CDR3 sequence reads: CASSSGGAEETQYF. Here the CDR3 DNA reads TGTGCCAGCAGCTCGGGCGGGGCAGAAGAGACCCAGTACTTC.

The chain joins TRBV28 to TRBJ1-5, with D perhaps matching TRBD1 (6 bases). The CDR3 totals 14 residues. V was trimmed by 3 bases and J by 5 bases, leaving 11 bases between them. Germline-derived CDR1 and CDR2 are MDHEN and SYDVKM. The CDR3 here is CASSLRRGDQPQHF. CDR3 sequence (DNA): TGTGCCAGCAGTTTGAGGAGGGGGGATCAGCCCCAGCATTTT.

The gene calls are TRBV28 and TRBJ1-6, with D tentatively TRBD1 (5 bases). Deletions cut 11 bases from V and 0 bases from J, with 14 bases between. The CDR3 contains 15 residues. The germline V gene has CDR1 MDHEN and CDR2 SYDVKM. The CDR3 bases are TGTGCCGTAAAGGACACCGGCTCCTATAATTCACCCCTCCACTTT. Encoded protein: CAVKDTGSYNSPLHF.

This clonotype was seen more than once but under ten times. This chain links TRBV6-1 with TRBJ1-5; 7 nucleotides align to TRBD1. CDR3 length: 16 residues. J was trimmed by 7 bases and V by 0 bases; bases with no gene match: 9. In germline, CDR1 is MNHNS, CDR2 SASEGT. CDR3 DNA: TGTGCCAGCAGTGAAGCCAGGGGGACGTTGGAACAGCCCCAGCATTTT. Amino acid sequence: CASSEARGTLEQPQHF.